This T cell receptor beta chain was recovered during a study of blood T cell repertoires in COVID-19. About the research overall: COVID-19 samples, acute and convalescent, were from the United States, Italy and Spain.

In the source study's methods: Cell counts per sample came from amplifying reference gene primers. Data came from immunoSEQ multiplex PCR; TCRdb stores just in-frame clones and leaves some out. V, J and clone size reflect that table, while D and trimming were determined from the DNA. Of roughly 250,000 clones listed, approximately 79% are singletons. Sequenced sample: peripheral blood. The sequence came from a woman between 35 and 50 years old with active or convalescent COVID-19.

The CDR3 loop is CASSFDFSGALGQETQYF. The CDR3 nucleotides are TGCGCCAGCAGCTTTGACTTCTCAGGGGCATTGGGACAAGAGACCCAGTACTTC. The chain joins TRBV5-1 to TRBJ2-5; D may be TRBD1 (6 bases). Germline V gene sequence: CDR1 SGHRS, CDR2 YFSETQ. CDR3 length: 18 amino acids. Trimming shortened V by 2 bases and J by 2 bases, and 22 bases separated the two germline ends. The variable domain in full, completed from reference TRBV5-1 and TRBJ2-5, reads KAGVTQTPRYLIKTRGQQVTLSCSPISGHRSVSWYQQTPGQGLQFLFEYFSETQRNKGNFPGRFSGRQFSNSRSEMNVSTLELGDSALYLCASSFDFSGALGQETQYFGPGTRLLVL.